This T cell receptor beta chain emerged from a study of technical replicates of blood from several donors. Measured with immunoSEQ multiplex PCR; TCRdb has only the in-frame clones, and not every one. The data show tens of thousands of clones, more than 80% seen once. Germline V gene data show CDR1 as MDHEN and CDR2 as SYDVKM. V gave up 2 bases and J gave up 4 bases; unmatched junction bases: 4. There are 15 residues in the CDR3. The source of this sequence is a human donor in good health. Sequenced material: T cells isolated from PBMCs. This chain links TRBV28 with TRBJ2-2, with TRBD2 matching over 7 bases. The CDR3 DNA reads TGTGCCAGCAGTTTAGCGGGAGACATCACCGGGGAGCTGTTTTTT. Protein: CASSLAGDITGELFF.